This T cell receptor beta chain was obtained from a study of cytomegalovirus exposure and HLA in healthy donors. General study results and limits: When a later analysis was performed, an Asian-associated ancestry cluster reportedly had fewer N-insertions than the roughly 700-donor mean. Links to common viral pathogens appeared, in a later analysis, for several of the most significant clusters. Most TCR sequences were seen very rarely across donors, but some public TCRs occurred in many.

The PCR contained 60 Vbeta and 13 Jbeta primers. TCRdb's table, derived via immunoSEQ multiplex PCR, lists solely in-frame clones and lacks some. The data hold around 150,000 clones, with about 76% observed a single time. Of note for this clone: Its antigen is unknown.

Germline lookup yields CDR1 SGHVS and CDR2 FQNEAQ. V was shortened by 5 bases and J by 2 bases, with 22 bases between the two germline ends. This CDR3 spans 17 amino acids. The receptor's source is a human donor in good health. V is TRBV7-8 and J is TRBJ2-7, with D possibly being TRBD1 (6 bases). Material for sequencing was PBMCs. As DNA, the CDR3 is TGTGCCAGCAGCCTCCCCCCTAGACAGGCCTTCACCTACGAGCAGTACTTC. This translates into CASSLPPRQAFTYEQYF.